This passage covers 31 T cell receptor beta chains from one sample sequenced in a study of cytomegalovirus exposure and HLA in healthy donors. PCR involved 60 Vbeta and 13 Jbeta primers. The assay was immunoSEQ multiplex PCR, and TCRdb's table has in-frame clones only and misses some. The profile shows more than 130,000 clones, approximately 73% of them singletons. The specimen was PBMCs. The receptors were sampled from a human donor in good health.

The chain has TRBV5-4 and TRBJ1-5; TRBD1 matches 8 bases. Unmatched junction bases numbered 2, after V lost 4 bases and J lost 2 bases. The CDR3 has 14 amino acids. CDR1 SGHNT and CDR2 YYREEE come from the germline V gene (reference sequence). For the CDR3, the DNA is TGTGCCAGCAGCATGGACAGGGGCAATCAGCCCCAGCATTTT. Translation gives CASSMDRGNQPQHF.

The chain carries TRBV2 and TRBJ2-5; maybe TRBD1 (5 bases). The CDR3 totals 13 residues. V lost 3 bases and J lost 2, with 7 bases in between. Germline V gene data show CDR1 as SNHLY and CDR2 as FYNNEI. CDR3 sequence (DNA): TGTGCCAGCAGTGATGACAGACAAGAGACCCAGTACTTC. It yields the protein CASSDDRQETQYF.

The J gene is TRBJ2-1, the V gene TRBV9; D unclear. Trimming pared 4 bases from V and 6 bases from J, leaving 8 bases between. This CDR3 is 12 amino acids long. The V gene's germline CDR1 is SGDLS and CDR2 YYNGEE. The CDR3 loop reads CASSNKRNEQFF. CDR3 nucleotides: TGTGCCAGCAGCAACAAACGCAATGAGCAGTTCTTC.

The chain employs TRBV18 and TRBJ2-5; D remains ambiguous. Trimming stripped 1 base from V and 1 base from J, with 4 bases between. The CDR3 consists of 13 residues. Looked up from germline, CDR1 is KGHSH and CDR2 is LQKENI. Here the CDR3 reads CASSPLAQETQYF. As DNA, the CDR3 is TGTGCCAGCTCACCACTAGCCCAAGAGACCCAGTACTTC.

The genes are TRBV18 and TRBJ2-7; perhaps TRBD1 as D (6 bases). V was clipped by 6 bases and J by 2 bases, with 14 bases between them. The V gene's germline CDR1 is KGHSH and CDR2 LQKENI. The CDR3 is 14 amino acids. CDR3 protein: CASSPGQSPYEQYF. CDR3 coding DNA: TGTGCCAGCTCGCCCGGACAGTCACCCTACGAGCAGTACTTC.

This clone was counted once. The chain is built from TRBV19 and TRBJ1-1; no reliable D call. Per the germline V gene, CDR1 is LNHDA and CDR2 is SQIVND (reference sequence). This CDR3 has 13 amino acids. Trimming pared 7 bases from V and 5 bases from J, leaving 14 bases between. The CDR3 bases are TGTGCCAGTACCCCTAGCGAGTTTACTGAAGCTTTCTTT. Encoded protein: CASTPSEFTEAFF.

The table lists this clone with a few counts. V usage is TRBV27 and J usage is TRBJ1-6; D is undetermined. Germline V lookup: CDR1 MNHEY, CDR2 SMNVEV (reference sequence). CDR3 length: 12 amino acids. Trimming cost V 8 bases and J 10 bases, with 12 bases left between them. CDR3 region: CASSTAESPLHF. CDR3 DNA: TGTGCCAGCTCTACCGCTGAATCACCCCTCCACTTT.

V gene TRBV13 combines with J gene TRBJ2-5, with a possible D match to TRBD2 (5 bases). The CDR3 sequence is 13 residues long. Germline values: CDR1 PRHDT, CDR2 FYEKMQ (reference sequence). Trimming cost V 2 bases and J 1 base, with 5 bases left between them. In nucleotides, the CDR3 is TGTGCCAGCAGCTTAACTAGCCAAGAGACCCAGTACTTC. It yields the protein CASSLTSQETQYF.

This chain links TRBV4-1 with TRBJ1-2; the D gene is possibly TRBD1 (5 bases). The ends were cut back, 3 bases at V and 8 bases at J, with 10 bases in the middle. This CDR3 has 12 amino acids. Germline CDR1 reads MGHRA; CDR2 reads YSYEKL. CDR3 in amino acids: CASSQGGAGYTF. The DNA for the CDR3 is TGCGCCAGCAGCCAGGGGGGAGCCGGCTACACCTTC.

The gene calls are TRBV5-4 and TRBJ1-2, with D perhaps TRBD1 (6 bases). V shed 0 bases and J shed 1 base, with 10 bases lying between them. Germline V gives CDR1 SGHNT, CDR2 YYREEE (reference sequence). The CDR3 runs to 15 residues. Written as DNA, the CDR3 is TGTGCCAGCAGCTTGGGGCAGGGGTATAACTATGGCTACACCTTC. Residues: CASSLGQGYNYGYTF.

The CDR3 reads CASSQERASGRGEQYF. The DNA for the CDR3 is TGCGCCAGCAGCCAAGAGAGGGCTAGCGGGAGAGGCGAGCAGTACTTC. J is TRBJ2-5 and V is TRBV4-1, with 10 bases matching TRBD2. The DNA end is more similar to TRBJ2-7, so the J call may be wrong. Germline V lookup: CDR1 MGHRA, CDR2 YSYEKL. The CDR3 has 16 amino acids.

This clone has only one observation. The chain links TRBV21-1 to TRBJ1-3. TRBV21-1 is a pseudogene locus. CDR3 length equals 17 residues. CDR3 sequence: CASSSLGPGDSGNTIYF. CDR3 DNA sequence: TGTGCCAGCAGCTCCCTAGGGCCCGGGGACTCTGGAAACACCATATATTTT.

The chain joins TRBV7-8 to TRBJ2-1; tentative D call: TRBD2 (6 bases). CDR1 is SGHVS, CDR2 FQNEAQ, per germline. This CDR3 comprises 14 residues. V was cut by 5 bases and J by 5 bases, with 13 bases left in between. The CDR3 region has the DNA TGTGCCAGCAGCCCTCGGACTACCAACAATGAGCAGTTCTTC. Amino acid sequence: CASSPRTTNNEQFF.

This chain uses TRBV19 with TRBJ2-5, with 7 bases that match TRBD2. The CDR3 runs to 14 residues. Trimming cost V 5 bases and J 5 bases; bases outside gene matches: 8. In germline, CDR1 is LNHDA, CDR2 SQIVND (reference sequence). CDR3 sequence reads: CASSRAGVLETQYF. The DNA for the CDR3 is TGTGCCAGTAGTCGGGCGGGAGTCCTGGAGACCCAGTACTTC.

This clone showed up just once. This chain joins TRBV19 and TRBJ2-7, with 9 nucleotides matching TRBD1. CDR1 is LNHDA and CDR2 is SQIVND in the germline V gene (reference sequence). Losses at the gene ends were 6 bases for V and 3 bases for J; bases not matched to a gene: 3. The CDR3 runs 13 residues. The CDR3 is CASSSGQGYEQYF. The CDR3 nucleotides are TGTGCCAGTAGCTCGGGACAGGGCTACGAGCAGTACTTC.

The chain joins TRBV5-1 to TRBJ2-5; tentative D call: TRBD1 (6 bases). Germline V gives CDR1 SGHRS, CDR2 YFSETQ. The V end lost 1 base, the J end lost 4 bases, and 8 bases lay between the germline ends. The CDR3 contains 13 residues. CDR3 sequence reads: CASSLTGTETQYF. The CDR3 region has the DNA TGCGCCAGCAGCTTGACAGGGACAGAGACCCAGTACTTC.

This clone was counted a few times. J is TRBJ2-7 and V is TRBV5-5, with D perhaps matching TRBD1 (6 bases). Germline CDR1 reads SGHKS; CDR2 reads YYEKEE (reference sequence). Between the trimmed V and J ends, which lost 2 bases and 2 bases, there was a span of 8 bases. The CDR3 sequence is 13 residues long. The chain's CDR3 is CASSLQGAYEQYF. Here the CDR3 DNA reads TGTGCCAGCAGCTTACAGGGAGCCTACGAGCAGTACTTC.

This chain joins TRBV10-3 and TRBJ2-7; TRBD1 agrees at 10 bases. The CDR3 runs 13 residues. CDR1 and CDR2 (germline): ENHRY, SYGVKD. The J segment lost 3 bases and the V segment lost 6 bases, leaving 2 bases of the junction unmatched. CDR3 nucleotides: TGTGCCATCAGCCGGGACAGGGGCTACGAGCAGTACTTC. Residues: CAISRDRGYEQYF.

The chain couples TRBV5-1 to TRBJ2-5, with TRBD2 as a possible D gene (5 bases). CDR1 is SGHRS, CDR2 YFSETQ, per germline. Trimming pared 6 bases from V and 2 bases from J, leaving 11 bases between. CDR3 length equals 13 residues. The CDR3 is CASNGGGQETQYF. CDR3 sequence (DNA): TGCGCCAGCAACGGAGGAGGACAAGAGACCCAGTACTTC.

The rearrangement uses TRBV9 and TRBJ1-3, with 7 bases lining up with TRBD1. CDR1 is SGDLS and CDR2 is YYNGEE in the germline V gene. Trimming at V came to 0 bases and at J to 0 bases, leaving 0 bases not matched to a gene. The CDR3 sequence is 15 residues long. CDR3 loop: CASSVGDSSGNTIYF. CDR3 DNA: TGTGCCAGCAGCGTAGGGGACAGCTCTGGAAACACCATATATTTT.

The J gene is TRBJ2-1, the V gene TRBV27; D might be TRBD2 (5 bases). Between the trimmed V and J ends, which lost 8 bases and 8 bases, there was a span of 19 bases. This CDR3 contains 14 residues. Germline V gene lookup returns CDR1 MNHEY and CDR2 SMNVEV (reference sequence). The CDR3 DNA reads as TGTGCCAGCTCCAGAGCCCTTCCCGGGGATGAGCAGTTCTTC. The encoded protein is CASSRALPGDEQFF.

As for this clone: Other DNA sequences in the sample encode the same CDR3. The rearrangement links TRBV10-3 to TRBJ2-1; 9 bases align to TRBD2. Germline CDR1 ENHRY, CDR2 SYGVKD. The V and J ends lost 8 bases and 9 bases, in that order; junction bases with no gene match: 11. This CDR3 has 14 amino acids. The CDR3 region is CAIRLAGGPGEQFF. The DNA for the CDR3 is TGTGCCATCCGTTTGGCGGGAGGGCCCGGTGAGCAGTTCTTC.

The CDR3 nucleotides are TGCAGTGCCCAAAGGGGGAATGAGCAGTTCTTC. Translating gives CSAQRGNEQFF. The chain links TRBV20-1 to TRBJ2-1, with D maybe TRBD1 (6 bases). V was cut by 6 bases and J by 7 bases, with 10 bases left in between. Germline assignment: CDR1 DFQATT and CDR2 SNEGSKA (reference sequence). The CDR3 covers 11 residues.

This clone was detected only once. The chain couples TRBV28 to TRBJ1-6; D gene uncertain. V shed 4 bases and J shed 11 bases, with 18 bases lying between them. CDR1 and CDR2 from the germline V gene are MDHEN and SYDVKM. The CDR3 totals 15 residues. Written as DNA, the CDR3 is TGTGCCAGCAGTTCCAGCCGGCTCGGAGGGACACCCCTCCACTTT. Its protein product is CASSSSRLGGTPLHF.

This clone was counted a single time. The chain couples TRBV5-5 to TRBJ1-2; 9 bases align to TRBD1. CDR1 is SGHKS and CDR2 is YYEKEE in the germline V gene (reference sequence). V was clipped by 2 bases and J by 4 bases; unmatched bases: 6. This CDR3 has 15 amino acids. CDR3 sequence (DNA): TGTGCCAGCAGCTTAGACGGGACAGGGACCTATGGCTACACCTTC. Amino acids: CASSLDGTGTYGYTF.

This rearrangement joins TRBV6-1 to TRBJ2-1; TRBD2 matches at 8 bases. V dropped 2 bases and J dropped 7; count of bases not matched to a gene: 16. Germline values: CDR1 MNHNS, CDR2 SASEGT. This CDR3 is built from 18 residues. CDR3 DNA: TGTGCCAGCAGTGAAAATGGTTGGGGACTAGGCCCTACAAATGAGCAGTTCTTC. The encoded protein is CASSENGWGLGPTNEQFF.

The chain joins TRBV6-5 to TRBJ1-5; no clear D. CDR1 and CDR2 (germline): MNHEY, SVGAGI. This CDR3 contains 15 residues. The ends were cut back, 5 bases at V and 1 base at J, with 12 bases in the middle. The CDR3 DNA reads as TGTGCCAGCAGTAAGGGAGTCGGGAGCAATCAGCCCCAGCATTTT. It encodes CASSKGVGSNQPQHF.

The CDR3 DNA is TGTGCCAGCACCACAGGGAACTATGGCTACACCTTC. This encodes CASTTGNYGYTF. The rearrangement joins TRBV28 to TRBJ1-2; a possible D gene is TRBD1 (6 bases). V was clipped by 7 bases and J by 2 bases, with 8 bases between them. The CDR3 runs to 12 residues. CDR1 is MDHEN, CDR2 SYDVKM, per germline.

This chain joins TRBV4-1 and TRBJ1-1; the match to TRBD1 covers 10 bases. Trimming cost V 4 bases and J 4 bases; bases outside gene matches: 6. The CDR3 runs 15 residues. Germline V lookup: CDR1 MGHRA, CDR2 YSYEKL. The CDR3 spells CASSRPGQGITEAFF. The CDR3 bases are TGCGCCAGCAGCCGCCCGGGACAGGGGATCACTGAAGCTTTCTTT.

This clone was seen more than once but under ten times. The chain employs TRBV5-8 and TRBJ2-7; D is perhaps TRBD1 (5 bases). The V end was cut by 5 bases, the J end by 5 bases, with 20 bases between. Germline loops: CDR1 SGHTS, CDR2 YDEGEE. The CDR3 contains 15 residues. Here the CDR3 reads CASSFDSPRINEQYF. The CDR3 nucleotides are TGTGCCAGCAGTTTCGACAGCCCCCGGATCAACGAGCAGTACTTC.

This clone has just one count. The chain links TRBV19 to TRBJ2-3, with TRBD2 identical over 9 bases. The length of the CDR3 is 19 residues. The germline CDR1 and CDR2 sequences are LNHDA and SQIVND (reference sequence). With V trimmed by 3 bases and J by 1 base, 14 bases remained unmatched. CDR3 sequence: CASSMLVAGVGVGTDTQYF. The CDR3 DNA sequence: TGTGCCAGTAGTATGTTGGTAGCGGGAGTAGGGGTGGGCACAGATACGCAGTATTTT.